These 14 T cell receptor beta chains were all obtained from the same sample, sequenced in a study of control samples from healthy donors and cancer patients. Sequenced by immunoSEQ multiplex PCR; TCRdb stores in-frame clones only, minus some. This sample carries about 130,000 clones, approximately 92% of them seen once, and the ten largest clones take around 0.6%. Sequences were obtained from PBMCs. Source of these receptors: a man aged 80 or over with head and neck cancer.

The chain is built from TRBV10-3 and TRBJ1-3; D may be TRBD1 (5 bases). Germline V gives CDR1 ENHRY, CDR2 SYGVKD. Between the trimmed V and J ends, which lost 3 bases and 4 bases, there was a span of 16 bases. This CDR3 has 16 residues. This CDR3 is CAISDAIMTVGNTIYF. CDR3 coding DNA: TGTGCCATCAGTGACGCGATAATGACAGTCGGAAACACCATATATTTT.

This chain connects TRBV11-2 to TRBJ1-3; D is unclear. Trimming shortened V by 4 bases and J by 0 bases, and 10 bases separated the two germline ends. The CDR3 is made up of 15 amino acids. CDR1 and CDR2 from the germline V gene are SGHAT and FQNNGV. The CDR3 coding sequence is TGTGCCAGCAGCTCCCCCAGGTACTCTGGAAACACCATATATTTT. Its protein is CASSSPRYSGNTIYF.

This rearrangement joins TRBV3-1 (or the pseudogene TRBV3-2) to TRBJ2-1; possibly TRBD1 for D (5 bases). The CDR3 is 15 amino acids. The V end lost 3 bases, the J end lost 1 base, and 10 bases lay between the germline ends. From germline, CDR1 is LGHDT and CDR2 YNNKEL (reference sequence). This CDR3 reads CASSHRKGSYNEQFF. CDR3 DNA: TGTGCCAGCAGCCACAGAAAGGGGTCCTACAATGAGCAGTTCTTC.

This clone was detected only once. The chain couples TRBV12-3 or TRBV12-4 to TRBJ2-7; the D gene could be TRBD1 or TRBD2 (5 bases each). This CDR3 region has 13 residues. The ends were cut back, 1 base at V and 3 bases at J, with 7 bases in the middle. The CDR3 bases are TGTGCCAGCAGTTTAGGGGGGTTCTACGAGCAGTACTTC. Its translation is CASSLGGFYEQYF.

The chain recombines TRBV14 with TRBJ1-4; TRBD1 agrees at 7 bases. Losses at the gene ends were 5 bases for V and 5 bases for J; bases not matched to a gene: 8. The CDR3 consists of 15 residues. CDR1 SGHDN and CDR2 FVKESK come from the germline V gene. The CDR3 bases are TGTGCCAGCAGCGTGCGACAGGGACTAAATGAAAAACTGTTTTTT. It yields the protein CASSVRQGLNEKLFF. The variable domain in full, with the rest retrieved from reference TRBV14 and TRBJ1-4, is EAGVTQFPSHSVIEKGQTVTLRCDPISGHDNLYWYRRVMGKEIKFLLHFVKESKQDESGMPNNRFLAERTGGTYSTLKVQPAELEDSGVYFCASSVRQGLNEKLFFGSGTQLSVL.

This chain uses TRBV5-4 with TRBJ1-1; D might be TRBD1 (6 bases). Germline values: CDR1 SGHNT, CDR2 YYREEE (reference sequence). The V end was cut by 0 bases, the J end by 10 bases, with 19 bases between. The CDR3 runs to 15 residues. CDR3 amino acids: CASSLGMGAPVIAFF. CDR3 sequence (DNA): TGTGCCAGCAGCTTGGGTATGGGGGCCCCGGTGATAGCTTTCTTT.

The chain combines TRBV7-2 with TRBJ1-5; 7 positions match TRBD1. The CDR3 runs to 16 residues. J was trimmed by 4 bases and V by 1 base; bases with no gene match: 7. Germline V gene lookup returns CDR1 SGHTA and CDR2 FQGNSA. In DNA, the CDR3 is TGTGCCAGCAGCTTAGGGACCGGGACAGCAAATCAGCCCCAGCATTTT. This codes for CASSLGTGTANQPQHF. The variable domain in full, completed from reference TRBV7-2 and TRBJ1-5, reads GAGVSQSPSNKVTEKGKDVELRCDPISGHTALYWYRQSLGQGLEFLIYFQGNSAPDKSGLPSDRFSAERTGGSVSTLTIQRTQQEDSAVYLCASSLGTGTANQPQHFGDGTRLSIL.

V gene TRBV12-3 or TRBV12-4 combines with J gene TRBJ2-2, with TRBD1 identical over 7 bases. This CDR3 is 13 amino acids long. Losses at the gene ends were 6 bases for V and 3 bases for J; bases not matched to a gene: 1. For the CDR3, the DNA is TGTGCCAGCAGGACAGGGTACACCGGGGAGCTGTTTTTT. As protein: CASRTGYTGELFF.

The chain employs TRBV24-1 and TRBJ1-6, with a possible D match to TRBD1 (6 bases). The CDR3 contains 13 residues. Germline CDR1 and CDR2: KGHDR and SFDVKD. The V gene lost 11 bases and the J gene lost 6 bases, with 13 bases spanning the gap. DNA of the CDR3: TGTGCCATCTCCGGGACAAGTAATTCACCCCTCCACTTT. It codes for CAISGTSNSPLHF.

The CDR3 loop reads CASSPTGQETQYF. DNA for the CDR3: TGTGCCAGCTCACCAACAGGCCAAGAGACCCAGTACTTC. The chain combines TRBV18 with TRBJ2-5; possible D gene TRBD1, 5 bases. Germline V CDR1 and CDR2: KGHSH, LQKENI. This CDR3 spans 13 amino acids. V gave up 2 bases and J gave up 1 base, with 5 bases separating them.

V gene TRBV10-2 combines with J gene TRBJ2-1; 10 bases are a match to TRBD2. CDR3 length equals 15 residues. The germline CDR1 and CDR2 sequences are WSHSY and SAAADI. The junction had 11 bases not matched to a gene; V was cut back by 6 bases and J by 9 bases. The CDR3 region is CASSPGVAGGGEQFF. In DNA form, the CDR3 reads TGCGCCAGCAGCCCTGGGGTAGCGGGAGGTGGTGAGCAGTTCTTC.

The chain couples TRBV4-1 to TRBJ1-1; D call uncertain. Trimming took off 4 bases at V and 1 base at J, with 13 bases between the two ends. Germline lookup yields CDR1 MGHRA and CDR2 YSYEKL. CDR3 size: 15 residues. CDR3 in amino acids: CASSPKSGRNTEAFF. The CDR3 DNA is TGCGCCAGCAGCCCCAAGTCGGGGAGGAACACTGAAGCTTTCTTT.

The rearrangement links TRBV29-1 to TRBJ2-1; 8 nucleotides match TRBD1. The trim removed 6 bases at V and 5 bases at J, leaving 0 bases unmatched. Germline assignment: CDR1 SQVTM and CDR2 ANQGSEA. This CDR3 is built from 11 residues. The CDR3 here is CSVGQDNEQFF. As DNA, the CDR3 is TGCAGCGTGGGACAGGACAATGAGCAGTTCTTC.

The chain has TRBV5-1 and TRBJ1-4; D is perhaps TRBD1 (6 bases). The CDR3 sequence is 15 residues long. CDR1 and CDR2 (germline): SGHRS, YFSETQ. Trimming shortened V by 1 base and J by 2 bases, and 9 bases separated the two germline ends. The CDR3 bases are TGCGCCAGCAGCTTGAATCAGGGGACTAATGAAAAACTGTTTTTT. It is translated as CASSLNQGTNEKLFF.